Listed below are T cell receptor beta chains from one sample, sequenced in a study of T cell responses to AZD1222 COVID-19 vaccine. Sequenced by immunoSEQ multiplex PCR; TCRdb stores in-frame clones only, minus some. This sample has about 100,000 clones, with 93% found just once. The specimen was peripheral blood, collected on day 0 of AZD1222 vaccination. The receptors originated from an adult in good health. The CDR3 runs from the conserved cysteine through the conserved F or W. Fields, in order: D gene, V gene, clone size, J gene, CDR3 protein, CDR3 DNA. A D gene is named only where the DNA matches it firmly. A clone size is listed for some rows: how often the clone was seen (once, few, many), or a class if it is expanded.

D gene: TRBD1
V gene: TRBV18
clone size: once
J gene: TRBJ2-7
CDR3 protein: CASSPPNRGYEQYF
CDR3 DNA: TGTGCCAGCTCACCACCTAACAGGGGCTACGAGCAGTACTTC

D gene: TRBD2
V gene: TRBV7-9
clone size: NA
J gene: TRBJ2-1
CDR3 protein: CASIPGGVSSYNEQFF
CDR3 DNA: TGTGCCAGCATCCCCGGGGGGGTGAGCTCCTACAATGAGCAGTTCTTC

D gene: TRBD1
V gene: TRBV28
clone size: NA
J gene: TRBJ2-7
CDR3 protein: CASSLYRGGAYEQYF
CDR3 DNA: TGTGCCAGCAGTTTATACAGGGGTGGGGCCTACGAGCAGTACTTC

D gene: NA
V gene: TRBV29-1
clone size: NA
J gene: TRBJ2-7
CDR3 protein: CSVDHSVGEQYF
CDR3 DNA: TGCAGCGTTGACCACAGCGTGGGGGAGCAGTACTTC

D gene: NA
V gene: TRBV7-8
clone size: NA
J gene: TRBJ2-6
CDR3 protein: CASSRPPGAGANVLTF
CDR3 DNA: TGTGCCAGCAGCCGCCCCCCGGGAGCTGGGGCCAACGTCCTGACTTTC

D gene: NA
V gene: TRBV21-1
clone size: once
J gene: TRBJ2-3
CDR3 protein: CASSKGGEDSPTDTQYF
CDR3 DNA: TGTGCCAGCAGCAAAGGGGGTGAGGACTCCCCCACAGATACGCAGTATTTT

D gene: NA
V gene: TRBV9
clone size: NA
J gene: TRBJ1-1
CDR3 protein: CASSVGWNTEAFF
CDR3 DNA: TGTGCCAGCAGCGTAGGATGGAACACTGAAGCTTTCTTT

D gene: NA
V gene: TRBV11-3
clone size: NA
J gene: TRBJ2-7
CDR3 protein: CASSEGARPYEQYF
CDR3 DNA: TGTGCCAGCAGTGAAGGGGCGCGACCCTACGAGCAGTACTTC

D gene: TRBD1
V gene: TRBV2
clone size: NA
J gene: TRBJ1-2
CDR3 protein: CASSDRDRGQVYTF
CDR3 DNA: TGTGCCAGCAGTGATCGGGACAGGGGGCAAGTCTACACCTTC

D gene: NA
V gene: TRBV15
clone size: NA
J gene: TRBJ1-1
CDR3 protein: CATSGEDGVAFF
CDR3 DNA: TGTGCCACCAGCGGCGAGGATGGAGTCGCTTTCTTT

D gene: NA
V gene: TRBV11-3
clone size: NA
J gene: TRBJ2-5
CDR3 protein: CASSAGFEGSETQYF
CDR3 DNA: TGTGCCAGCAGCGCCGGTTTTGAGGGATCGGAGACCCAGTACTTC

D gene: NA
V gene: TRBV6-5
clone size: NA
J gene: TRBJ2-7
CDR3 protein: CASSYSRDFSYEQYF
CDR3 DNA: TGTGCCAGCAGTTACTCGCGGGACTTCTCCTACGAGCAGTACTTC

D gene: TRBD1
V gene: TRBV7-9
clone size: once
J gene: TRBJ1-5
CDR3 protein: CASSLDRTGKQPQHF
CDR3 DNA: TGTGCCAGCAGCTTAGATAGGACAGGCAAGCAGCCCCAGCATTTT

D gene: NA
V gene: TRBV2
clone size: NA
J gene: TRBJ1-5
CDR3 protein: CASSGVGSKHSNQPQHF
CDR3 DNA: TGTGCCAGCAGTGGGGTCGGCAGTAAACATAGCAATCAGCCCCAGCATTTT

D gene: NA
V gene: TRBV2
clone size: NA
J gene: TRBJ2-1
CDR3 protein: CASIREVSRKLSYNEQFF
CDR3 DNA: TGTGCCAGCATTAGAGAGGTGTCGCGTAAGCTGTCCTACAATGAGCAGTTCTTC

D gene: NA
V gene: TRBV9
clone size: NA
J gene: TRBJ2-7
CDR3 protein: CASSVAGENEQYF
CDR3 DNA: TGTGCCAGCAGCGTAGCGGGAGAGAACGAGCAGTACTTC

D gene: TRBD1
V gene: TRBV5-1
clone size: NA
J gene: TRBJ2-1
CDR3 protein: CASSWTGGEQFF
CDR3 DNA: TGCGCCAGCAGCTGGACAGGGGGTGAGCAGTTCTTC

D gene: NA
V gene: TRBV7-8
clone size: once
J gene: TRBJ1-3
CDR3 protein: CASSSRGLGNTIYF
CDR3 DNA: TGTGCCAGCAGCTCTAGGGGCCTTGGAAACACCATATATTTT

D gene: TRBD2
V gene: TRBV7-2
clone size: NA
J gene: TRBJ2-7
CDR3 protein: CASSLARGLAGGGSYEQYF
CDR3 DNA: TGTGCCAGCAGCTTAGCGAGGGGACTAGCGGGAGGAGGCTCCTACGAGCAGTACTTC

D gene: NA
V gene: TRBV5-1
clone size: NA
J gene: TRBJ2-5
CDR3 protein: CASSLGGDQETQYF
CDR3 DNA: TGCGCCAGCAGCTTGGGGGGAGACCAAGAGACCCAGTACTTC

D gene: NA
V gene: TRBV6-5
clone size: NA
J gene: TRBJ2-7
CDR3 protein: CASRPRDSSYEQYF
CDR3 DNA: TGTGCCAGCAGACCGCGGGACTCTTCCTACGAGCAGTACTTC

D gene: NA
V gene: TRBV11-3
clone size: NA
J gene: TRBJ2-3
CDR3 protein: CASSQQGSDTQYF
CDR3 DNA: TGTGCCAGCAGCCAACAGGGATCTGATACGCAGTATTTT